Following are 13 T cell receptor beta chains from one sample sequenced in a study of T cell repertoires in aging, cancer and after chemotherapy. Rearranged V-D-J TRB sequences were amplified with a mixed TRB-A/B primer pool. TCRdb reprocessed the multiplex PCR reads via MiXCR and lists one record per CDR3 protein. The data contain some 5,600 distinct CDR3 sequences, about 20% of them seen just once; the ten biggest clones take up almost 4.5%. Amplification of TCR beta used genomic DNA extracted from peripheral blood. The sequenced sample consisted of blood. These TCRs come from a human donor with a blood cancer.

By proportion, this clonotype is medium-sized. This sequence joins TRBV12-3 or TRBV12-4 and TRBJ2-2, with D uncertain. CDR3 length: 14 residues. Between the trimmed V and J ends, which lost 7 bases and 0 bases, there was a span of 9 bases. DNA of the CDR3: TGTGCCAGCATCCGAACACCGAACACCGGGGAGCTGTTTTTT. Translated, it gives CASIRTPNTGELFF.

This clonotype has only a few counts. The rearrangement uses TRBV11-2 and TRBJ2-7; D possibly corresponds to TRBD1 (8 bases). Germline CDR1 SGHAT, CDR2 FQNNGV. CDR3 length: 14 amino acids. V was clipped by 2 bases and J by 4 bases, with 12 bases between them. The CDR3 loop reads CASSLYRGGYEQYF. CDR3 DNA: TGTGCCAGCAGCTTATACAGGGGGGGTTACGAGCAGTACTTC.

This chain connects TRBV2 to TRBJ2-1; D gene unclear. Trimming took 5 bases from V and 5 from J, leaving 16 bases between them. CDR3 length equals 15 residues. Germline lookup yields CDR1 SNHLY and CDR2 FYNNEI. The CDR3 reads CASSSDLSKNNEQFF. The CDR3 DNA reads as TGTGCCAGCAGTTCTGACCTAAGCAAGAACAATGAGCAGTTCTTC.

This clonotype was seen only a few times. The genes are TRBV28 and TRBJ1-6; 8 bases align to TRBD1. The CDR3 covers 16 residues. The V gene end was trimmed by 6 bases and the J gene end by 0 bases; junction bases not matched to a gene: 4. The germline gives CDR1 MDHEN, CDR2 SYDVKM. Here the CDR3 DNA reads TGTGCCAGCAGGGGCGGACAGGGCTCCTATAATTCACCCCTCCACTTT. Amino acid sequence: CASRGGQGSYNSPLHF.

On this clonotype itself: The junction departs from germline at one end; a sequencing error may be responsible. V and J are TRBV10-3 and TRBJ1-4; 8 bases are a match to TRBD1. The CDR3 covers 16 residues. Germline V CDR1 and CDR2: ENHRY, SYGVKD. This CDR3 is CAISDQGAGTNEKPFF. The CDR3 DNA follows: TGTGCCATCAGTGACCAGGGGGCAGGGACTAATGAAAAACCGTTTTTT.

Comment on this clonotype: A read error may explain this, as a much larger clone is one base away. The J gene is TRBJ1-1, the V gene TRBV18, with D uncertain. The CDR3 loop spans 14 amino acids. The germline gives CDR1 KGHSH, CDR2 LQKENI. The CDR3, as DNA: TGTGCCGGCTCACCACCAGCGACGAACACTGAAGCTTTCTTT. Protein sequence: CAGSPPATNTEAFF.

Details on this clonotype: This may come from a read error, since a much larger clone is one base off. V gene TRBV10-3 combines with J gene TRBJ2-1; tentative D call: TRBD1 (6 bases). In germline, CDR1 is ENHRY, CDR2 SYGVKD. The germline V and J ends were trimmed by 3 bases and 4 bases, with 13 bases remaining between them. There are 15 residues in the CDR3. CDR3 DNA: TGTGCCATCAGTGATGGCACAGGGTCGTACAATGAGCAGTTCTTC. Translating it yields CAISDGTGSYNEQFF.

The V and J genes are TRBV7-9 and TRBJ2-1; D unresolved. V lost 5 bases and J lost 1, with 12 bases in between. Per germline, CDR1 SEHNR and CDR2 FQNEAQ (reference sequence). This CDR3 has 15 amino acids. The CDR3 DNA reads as TGTGCCAGCAGCCCCCCCGCGGAATCCTACAATGAGCAGTTCTTC. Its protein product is CASSPPAESYNEQFF. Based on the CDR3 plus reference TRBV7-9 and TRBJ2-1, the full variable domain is DTGVSQNPRHKITKRGQNVTFRCDPISEHNRLYWYRQTLGQGPEFLTYFQNEAQLEKSRLLSDRFSAERPKGSFSTLEIQRTEQGDSAMYLCASSPPAESYNEQFFGPGTRLTVL.

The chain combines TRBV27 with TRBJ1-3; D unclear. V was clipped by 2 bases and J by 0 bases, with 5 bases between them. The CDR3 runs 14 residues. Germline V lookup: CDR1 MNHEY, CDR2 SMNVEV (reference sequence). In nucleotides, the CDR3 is TGTGCCAGCAGTTTACTGGGCTCTGGAAACACCATATATTTT. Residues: CASSLLGSGNTIYF.

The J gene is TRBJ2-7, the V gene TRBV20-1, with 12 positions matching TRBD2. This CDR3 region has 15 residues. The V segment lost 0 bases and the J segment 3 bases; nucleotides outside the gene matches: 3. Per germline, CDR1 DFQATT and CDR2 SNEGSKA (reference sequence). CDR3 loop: CSARDPSGRVYEQYF. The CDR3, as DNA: TGCAGTGCTAGAGATCCTAGCGGGAGGGTCTACGAGCAGTACTTC.

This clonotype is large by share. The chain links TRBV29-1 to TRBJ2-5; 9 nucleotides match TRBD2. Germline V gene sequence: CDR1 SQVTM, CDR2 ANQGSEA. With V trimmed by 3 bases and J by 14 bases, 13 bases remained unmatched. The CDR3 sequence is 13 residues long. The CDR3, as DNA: TGCAGCGTTGATCCCAGCGGGGGGACGCCCATCTACTTC. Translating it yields CSVDPSGGTPIYF.

In DNA form, the CDR3 reads TGCGCCAGCGCTGCGCCGACTAGCGGCAGCACAGATACGCAGTATTTT. This gives the protein CASAAPTSGSTDTQYF. The chain uses TRBV4-1 and TRBJ2-3, with 9 bases fitting TRBD2. The trim removed 8 bases at V and 0 bases at J, leaving 9 bases unmatched. Germline-derived CDR1 and CDR2 are MGHRA and YSYEKL. This CDR3 is built from 16 residues.

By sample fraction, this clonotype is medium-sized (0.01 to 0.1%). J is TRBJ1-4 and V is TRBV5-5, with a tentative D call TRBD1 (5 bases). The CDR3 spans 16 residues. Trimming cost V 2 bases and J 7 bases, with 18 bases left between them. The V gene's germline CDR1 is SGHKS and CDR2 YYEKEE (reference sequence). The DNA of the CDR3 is TGTGCCAGCAGCTTTTTGCGAGGGGATGTGGGTGAAAAACTGTTTTTT. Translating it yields CASSFLRGDVGEKLFF.